This T cell receptor (beta chain) emerged from a study of shared clonotypes between healthy human individuals. The assay was immunoSEQ multiplex PCR, and TCRdb's table has in-frame clones only and misses some. The repertoire includes about 2.1 million clones, 85% to 95% of them detected once, and 1.7% sits in the top ten. CD45RO-negative, CCR7-selected cells formed the naive CD8 fraction, which excluded terminally differentiated effector memory CD45RA+ cells. The sequence derives from a man between 18 and 29 years old in good health. Some clones in this sample may be carry-over from other donors' samples. Sequencing was performed on naive CD8+ T cells from PBMCs.

The chain's CDR3 is CASSFAEGRASREQYF. In DNA, the CDR3 is TGTGCCAGCAGCTTCGCCGAGGGCAGGGCGTCGAGGGAGCAGTACTTC. This chain links TRBV7-9 with TRBJ2-7; possibly TRBD1 or TRBD2 for D (5 bases each). V was trimmed by 3 bases and J by 7 bases, leaving 22 bases between them. CDR3 size: 16 residues. Per germline, CDR1 SEHNR and CDR2 FQNEAQ (reference sequence).